This T cell receptor (beta chain) was sequenced for a study of Ad26.COV2.S vaccination and SARS-CoV-2 variants. TCRdb's table, derived via immunoSEQ multiplex PCR, lists solely in-frame clones and lacks some. The table shows over 300,000 clones, with roughly 85% occurring only once. Described treatment: roughly 19 received Ad26.COV2.S at low or high dose, single or two shots; several received placebo; per-sample allocation not given. On day 63 after the first injection, vaccine and placebo recipients gave samples. Cohort 1b enrolled adults aged 18-55 years in Boston. Whole-study findings and limits: People who got the vaccine or the placebo had similar non-spike TCR breadth. After vaccination, reports described spike-specific CD8+ and CD4+ T cell responses as showing substantial breadth.

This clone was detected a few times. Its antigen is still unknown. The sample holds other DNA sequences that translate to the same CDR3. Sequencing was performed on peripheral blood, taken in a trial of Ad26.COV2.S vaccine versus placebo. The TCR was taken from a person aged 18-65 years who received the Ad26.COV2.S COVID-19 vaccine or a placebo.

In DNA, the CDR3 is TGCGCCAGCAGCTTGGGACAGAACTATGGCTACACCTTC. Amino acids: CASSLGQNYGYTF. The chain combines TRBV5-1 with TRBJ1-2, with D maybe TRBD1 (5 bases). CDR1 and CDR2 from the germline V gene are SGHRS and YFSETQ. Trimming left V 0 bases short and J 2 bases short, with 5 bases between. This CDR3 is 13 amino acids long.